This T cell receptor (beta chain) was captured by sequencing in a study of blood T cell repertoires in COVID-19. Study-wide context: Nucleic acid was either cDNA or gDNA, and it came from T cells, B-cell-depleted T cells, or PBMCs.

Germline lookup yields CDR1 SNHLY and CDR2 FYNNEI. The CDR3 loop spans 12 amino acids. Between the trimmed V and J ends, which lost 3 bases and 6 bases, there was a span of 6 bases. This clone has just a few counts. Under the authors' procedure: Scientists estimated how many nucleated cells there were by amplifying reference gene primers. The repertoire was sequenced with immunoSEQ multiplex PCR; TCRdb's copy has only in-frame clones and lacks some. V, J and clone size derive from that table, while D and trimming were established from the DNA sequence. The sample includes roughly 66,000 clones, roughly 80% of them seen just once.

J is TRBJ2-4 and V is TRBV2; D remains ambiguous. This receptor was taken from a man aged 55 to 69 with acute or convalescent COVID-19. Sequencing was done on a sample of peripheral blood. CDR3 coding DNA: TGTGCCAGCAGTGAGGAGCTAAACATTCAGTACTTC. As protein: CASSEELNIQYF.